This passage covers 4 T cell receptor beta chains from one sample sequenced in a study of T cell responses to AZD1222 COVID-19 vaccine. The protocol was immunoSEQ multiplex PCR, while the TCRdb copy is restricted to in-frame clones and leaves out a portion. The sample holds some 130,000 clones, approximately 90% seen once. Specimen: peripheral blood, collected 28 days after the second AZD1222 dose. All receptors derive from an adult who received the AZD1222 COVID-19 vaccine.

V is TRBV19 and J is TRBJ2-5; 11 nucleotides agree with TRBD2. The CDR3 has 15 amino acids. CDR1 and CDR2 from the germline V gene are LNHDA and SQIVND (reference sequence). After removal of 6 bases from V and 5 bases from J, the junction contained 8 bases not matched to a gene. CDR3 in DNA: TGTGCCAGTAGAAAGACTAGCGGGAAGAGGGAGACCCAGTACTTC. It encodes CASRKTSGKRETQYF.

This chain connects TRBV29-1 to TRBJ1-2, with TRBD1 matching over 7 bases. CDR1 and CDR2 (germline): SQVTM, ANQGSEA. The V and J ends lost 7 bases and 2 bases, in that order; junction bases with no gene match: 7. This CDR3 has 13 residues. The CDR3, as DNA: TGCAGCGGGGTGACAGGGCGGAACTATGGCTACACCTTC. Translation: CSGVTGRNYGYTF.

The chain combines TRBV6-1 with TRBJ1-1, with D maybe TRBD1 (5 bases). The CDR3 spans 12 residues. The V and J ends lost 6 bases and 4 bases respectively, with 9 bases between them. Germline CDR1 reads MNHNS; CDR2 reads SASEGT. The CDR3 loop reads CASREGFTEAFF. The CDR3 DNA sequence: TGTGCCAGCAGGGAGGGGTTCACTGAAGCTTTCTTT.

The chain links TRBV7-3 to TRBJ1-2; D call uncertain. Looked up from germline, CDR1 is SGHTA and CDR2 is FQGTGA. The CDR3 covers 14 residues. V was pared by 0 bases and J by 7 bases, with 12 bases between. DNA for the CDR3: TGTGCCAGCAGCTTAACGTGGGGAGAGGGTGGCTACACCTTC. It yields the protein CASSLTWGEGGYTF. The variable domain in full, completed from reference TRBV7-3 and TRBJ1-2, reads GAGVSQTPSNKVTEKGKYVELRCDPISGHTALYWYRQSLGQGPEFLIYFQGTGAADDSGLPNDRFFAVRPEGSVSTLKIQRTERGDSAVYLCASSLTWGEGGYTFGSGTRLTVV.